The present T cell receptor beta chain was sequenced within a study of T-cell reconstitution after alpha-beta-depleted transplantation in children. During its preparation, the TCRbeta library received unique molecular identifiers. TCRdb reprocessed the PCR reads via MiXCR and lists one record per CDR3 protein. The table shows around 800,000 distinct CDR3 sequences, with around 15% occurring only once. Trimming removed 3 bases from V and 2 bases from J, with 12 bases in between. The germline V gene has CDR1 SGHRS and CDR2 YFSETQ. The CDR3 is 14 residues long. Overall study findings and caveats: Certain patients had high TCRbeta diversity at day 60, and it came from recipient T cells and thymic progenitors that survived. After transplant, at about two months, alpha-beta T cells were reportedly derived from several hundred expanded graft clones. One year after transplant, T-cell counts and diversity came mostly from newly produced T cells.

This clonotype was counted ten times or more. No antigen is known for it. V and J are TRBV5-1 and TRBJ2-7, with D possibly being TRBD1 or TRBD2 (5 bases each). The sample consisted of PBMCs, mostly from graft donor cells, taken 360 days after TCRalphabeta/CD19-depleted stem cell transplant. The receptor was isolated from a male patient aged 10 to 17 who had a stem cell transplant for acute lymphoblastic leukemia, so the T cells may come from the graft donor. CDR3 nucleotide sequence: TGCGCCAGCAGCTCACGTAGAGGGGCCTACGAGCAGTACTTC. Amino acid sequence: CASSSRRGAYEQYF.